This T cell receptor (beta chain) was observed in a study of early T cells in non-severe SARS-CoV-2 infection. Turning to the study itself: Chains were unpaired, as sequencing was done on bulk RNA from unsorted whole blood.

Ten or more counts support this clonotype. The antigen is undetermined. Each cDNA molecule carried a unique molecular identifier. In TCRdb, the 5' RACE reads were re-called with MiXCR into one record per CDR3 protein. The table lists 76,000 or so distinct CDR3 sequences, approximately 10% of them singletons. Study findings and constraints: Anti-spike CD8 responses were favored by VDJdb matching, which missed private and CD4 specificities.

Per germline, CDR1 SEHNR and CDR2 FQNEAQ (reference sequence). V was pared by 1 base and J by 5 bases, with 5 bases between. CDR3 size: 13 residues. The rearrangement joins TRBV7-9 to TRBJ1-4; D not resolved. The specimen sequenced was whole blood. This receptor was obtained from an adult who was a healthcare worker with PCR-confirmed SARS-CoV-2 infection or an uninfected control (not recorded which). CDR3 nucleotide sequence: TGTGCCAGCAGCTTAGAGAGAAATGAAAAACTGTTTTTT. This gives the protein CASSLERNEKLFF.